Included here is one TCR beta chain sequence, with context. Its antigen is currently unknown. The data stem from a study of cytomegalovirus exposure and HLA in healthy donors. Whole-study results and caveats: Per published reports, the classifier diagnosed cytomegalovirus status with high specificity and sensitivity. Likely technical artifact: a cluster of highly shared sequence variants.

Trimming removed 4 bases at V and 4 bases at J, with 20 bases between. Germline CDR1 SGHNT, CDR2 YYREEE (reference sequence). The CDR3 runs to 16 residues. PCR involved 60 Vbeta and 13 Jbeta primers. The table came from immunoSEQ multiplex PCR; TCRdb's copy has only in-frame clones and leaves some out. The data contain under 200,000 clones, around 80% of them singletons. Healthy bone marrow donors made up the donors. The sample consisted of PBMCs. This chain joins TRBV5-4 and TRBJ1-2; D might be TRBD1 (6 bases). The sequence was collected from a woman in her 40s in good health and CMV-seropositive. The CDR3 DNA sequence: TGTGCCAGCAGCACGGGACCCGGGACATCTCCCTATGGCTACACCTTC. This codes for CASSTGPGTSPYGYTF.